One sample yielded the 14 T cell receptor beta chains listed below, sequenced in a study of control samples from healthy donors and cancer patients. Some clones are missing from TCRdb's copy, which holds only in-frame ones; the method was immunoSEQ multiplex PCR. The sample holds around 100,000 clones; 85% to 90% are singletons and the top ten take less than 15%. Material for sequencing was blood. These receptor sequences come from a man aged 25 to 40 in good health.

This clone was found once. The chain has TRBV7-9 and TRBJ2-1; 8 bases map to TRBD1. This CDR3 contains 16 residues. V lost 7 bases, J lost 5 bases, and 13 bases stayed unmatched. Germline-derived CDR1 and CDR2 are SEHNR and FQNEAQ (reference sequence). The CDR3 region is CASTLQAGQGHNEQFF. For the CDR3, the DNA is TGTGCCAGCACCCTACAAGCCGGACAGGGCCACAATGAGCAGTTCTTC.

The rearrangement uses TRBV7-6 and TRBJ2-7; D is undetermined. V shed 5 bases and J shed 0 bases, with 20 bases lying between them. This CDR3 contains 17 residues. Per germline, CDR1 SGHVS and CDR2 FNYEAQ. As DNA, the CDR3 is TGTGCCAGCAGCCCGATTAGAAGAGGCAGGAGCTCCTACGAGCAGTACTTC. Protein sequence: CASSPIRRGRSSYEQYF.

The chain joins TRBV6-1 to TRBJ2-7; D remains unclear. The germline V and J ends were trimmed by 1 base and 2 bases, with 9 bases remaining between them. The CDR3 length is 14 residues. Germline V CDR1 and CDR2: MNHNS, SASEGT. The CDR3 coding sequence is TGTGCCAGCAGTGAAGTATCAGTAACCTACGAGCAGTACTTC. This sequence encodes CASSEVSVTYEQYF.

This rearrangement joins TRBV12-5 to TRBJ2-7; TRBD1 matches 7 bases. The length of the CDR3 is 17 residues. CDR1 is LGHNT, CDR2 FRNRAP, per germline. V shed 1 base, J shed 3 bases, and the junction held 12 bases outside the gene matches. CDR3 loop: CASGLGTIQGRLYEQYF. For the CDR3, the DNA is TGTGCTAGTGGTTTGGGGACAATACAGGGGCGCCTCTACGAGCAGTACTTC.

In its sample, this clone was seen once. The chain uses TRBV30 and TRBJ2-7; 10 bases agree with TRBD2. Trimming removed 6 bases from V and 6 bases from J; junction bases left unmatched: 8. CDR3 size: 13 residues. The germline V gene encodes CDR1 GTSNPN and CDR2 SVGIG (reference sequence). The CDR3 is CACFPSGRLEQYF. CDR3 sequence (DNA): TGTGCCTGCTTTCCTAGCGGGAGACTCGAGCAGTACTTC.

The chain carries TRBV7-6 and TRBJ2-3, with TRBD2 matching over 8 bases. The CDR3 spans 18 residues. V gave up 5 bases and J gave up 0 bases; unmatched junction bases: 13. Looked up from germline, CDR1 is SGHVS and CDR2 is FNYEAQ. As DNA, the CDR3 is TGTGCCAGCAGCCGACACCCCTCTAGCGGGCGCAGCACAGATACGCAGTATTTT. Protein product: CASSRHPSSGRSTDTQYF.

The gene calls are TRBV19 and TRBJ2-5; 9 nucleotides line up with TRBD1. From germline, CDR1 is LNHDA and CDR2 SQIVND (reference sequence). The CDR3 covers 17 residues. V gave up 3 bases and J gave up 0 bases; unmatched junction bases: 8. CDR3 nucleotides: TGTGCCAGTAGTATGGGGGGGACAGGGACGTACCAAGAGACCCAGTACTTC. Translated: CASSMGGTGTYQETQYF.

The V call is TRBV7-9, the J call TRBJ2-7; D remains ambiguous. V was clipped by 1 base and J by 0 bases, with 7 bases between them. The CDR3 is made up of 14 amino acids. The germline CDR1 and CDR2 sequences are SEHNR and FQNEAQ (reference sequence). In DNA, the CDR3 is TGTGCCAGCAGCTTAGGGGATGACTCCTACGAGCAGTACTTC. Protein sequence: CASSLGDDSYEQYF.

V usage is TRBV30 and J usage is TRBJ2-7, with D possibly being TRBD1 or TRBD2 (5 bases each). This CDR3 has 13 residues. Germline-derived CDR1 and CDR2 are GTSNPN and SVGIG (reference sequence). V was shortened by 3 bases and J by 5 bases, with 14 bases between the two germline ends. The CDR3 loop reads CAWRVGTAHEQYF. CDR3 nucleotides: TGTGCCTGGAGAGTCGGGACGGCCCACGAGCAGTACTTC. Full variable domain (rest looked up from reference TRBV30 and TRBJ2-7): SQTIHQWPATLVQPVGSPLSLECTVEGTSNPNLYWYRQAAGRGLQLLFYSVGIGQISSEVPQNLSASRPQDRQFILSSKKLLLSDSGFYLCAWRVGTAHEQYFGPGTRLTVT.

This chain joins TRBV5-1 and TRBJ1-2, with D unresolved. CDR1 SGHRS and CDR2 YFSETQ come from the germline V gene. The CDR3 extends over 14 amino acids. V shed 8 bases and J shed 6 bases, with 20 bases lying between them. The chain's CDR3 is CASRNRPGDHGYTF. For the CDR3, the DNA is TGCGCCAGTCGAAACAGACCGGGAGACCATGGCTACACCTTC.

The chain joins TRBV3-1 (or the pseudogene TRBV3-2) to TRBJ2-1, with TRBD2 matching 8 bases. V lost 4 bases, J lost 4 bases, and 3 bases stayed unmatched. The CDR3 runs to 14 residues. Germline V CDR1 and CDR2: LGHDT, YNNKEL (reference sequence). The CDR3 coding sequence is TGTGCCAGCAGCCGCGGGGGGCGGTACAATGAGCAGTTCTTC. It specifies CASSRGGRYNEQFF.

The V and J genes are TRBV18 and TRBJ2-1; D not certain. In germline, CDR1 is KGHSH, CDR2 LQKENI. CDR3 length: 12 residues. V shed 4 bases and J shed 6 bases, with 7 bases lying between them. The CDR3 is CASSQGFNEQFF. DNA for the CDR3: TGTGCCAGCTCACAAGGGTTCAATGAGCAGTTCTTC. The full variable domain, its missing parts supplied by reference TRBV18 and TRBJ2-1, is NAGVMQNPRHLVRRRGQEARLRCSPMKGHSHVYWYRQLPEEGLKFMVYLQKENIIDESGMPKERFSAEFPKEGPSILRIQQVVRGDSAAYFCASSQGFNEQFFGPGTRLTVL.

The J gene is TRBJ2-7, the V gene TRBV5-1; D is unresolved. Germline assignment: CDR1 SGHRS and CDR2 YFSETQ. Trimming removed 2 bases from V and 0 bases from J, with 6 bases in between. The length of the CDR3 is 13 residues. DNA of the CDR3: TGCGCCAGCAGCTTTTCTAGCTCCTACGAGCAGTACTTC. Encoded protein: CASSFSSSYEQYF.

The chain recombines TRBV27 with TRBJ2-1; the D is unclear. Trimming pared 3 bases from V and 7 bases from J, leaving 13 bases between. This CDR3 has 14 residues. Looked up from germline, CDR1 is MNHEY and CDR2 is SMNVEV (reference sequence). The CDR3 nucleotides read TGTGCCAGCAGTTTCCTACCTCGCCGGAATGAGCAGTTCTTC. Translating gives CASSFLPRRNEQFF.